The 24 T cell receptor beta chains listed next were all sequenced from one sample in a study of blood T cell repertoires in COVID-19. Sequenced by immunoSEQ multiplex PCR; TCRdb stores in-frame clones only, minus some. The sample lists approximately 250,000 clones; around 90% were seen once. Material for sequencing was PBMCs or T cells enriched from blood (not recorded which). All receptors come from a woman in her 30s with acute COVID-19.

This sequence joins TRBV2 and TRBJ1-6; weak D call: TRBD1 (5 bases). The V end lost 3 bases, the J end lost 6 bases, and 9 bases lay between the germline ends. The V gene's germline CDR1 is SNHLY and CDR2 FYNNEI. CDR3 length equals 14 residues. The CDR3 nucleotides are TGTGCCAGCAGTGAGGCAGGGCTTAATTCACCCCTCCACTTT. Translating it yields CASSEAGLNSPLHF.

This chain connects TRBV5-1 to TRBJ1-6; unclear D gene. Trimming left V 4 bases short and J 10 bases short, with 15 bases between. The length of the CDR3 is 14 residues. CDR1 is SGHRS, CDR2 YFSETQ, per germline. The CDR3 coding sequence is TGCGCCAGCAGCATGGAAGGAGGAGGCTCACCCCTCCACTTT. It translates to CASSMEGGGSPLHF.

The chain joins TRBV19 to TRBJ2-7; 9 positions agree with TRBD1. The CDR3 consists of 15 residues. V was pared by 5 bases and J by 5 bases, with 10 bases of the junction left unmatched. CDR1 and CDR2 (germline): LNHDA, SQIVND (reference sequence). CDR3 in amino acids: CASSSTGGAGNEQYF. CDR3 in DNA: TGTGCCAGTAGTTCAACAGGGGGCGCGGGGAACGAGCAGTACTTC.

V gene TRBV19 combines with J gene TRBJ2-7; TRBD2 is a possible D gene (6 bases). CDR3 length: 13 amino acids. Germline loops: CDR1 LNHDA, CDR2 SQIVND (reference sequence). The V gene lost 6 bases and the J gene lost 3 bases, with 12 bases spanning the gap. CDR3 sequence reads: CASSLGGVYEQYF. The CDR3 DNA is TGTGCCAGTAGCTTGGGGGGAGTCTACGAGCAGTACTTC.

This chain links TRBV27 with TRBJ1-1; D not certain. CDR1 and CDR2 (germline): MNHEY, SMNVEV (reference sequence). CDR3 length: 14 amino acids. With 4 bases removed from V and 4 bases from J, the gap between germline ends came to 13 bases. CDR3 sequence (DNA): TGTGCCAGCAGTTCTCGGAGGGTGAGCACTGAAGCTTTCTTT. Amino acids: CASSSRRVSTEAFF.

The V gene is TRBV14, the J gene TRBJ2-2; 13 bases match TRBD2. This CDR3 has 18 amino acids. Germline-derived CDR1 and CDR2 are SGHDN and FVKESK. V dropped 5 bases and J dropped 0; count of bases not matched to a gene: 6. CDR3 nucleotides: TGTGCCAGCAGCGATGGACTAGCGGGAGCTTCGAACACCGGGGAGCTGTTTTTT. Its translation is CASSDGLAGASNTGELFF.

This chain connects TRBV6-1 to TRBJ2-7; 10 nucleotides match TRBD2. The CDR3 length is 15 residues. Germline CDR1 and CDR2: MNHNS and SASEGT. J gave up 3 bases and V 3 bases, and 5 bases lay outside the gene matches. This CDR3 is CASSDVTSGIYEQYF. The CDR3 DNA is TGTGCCAGCAGTGATGTTACTAGCGGGATCTACGAGCAGTACTTC.

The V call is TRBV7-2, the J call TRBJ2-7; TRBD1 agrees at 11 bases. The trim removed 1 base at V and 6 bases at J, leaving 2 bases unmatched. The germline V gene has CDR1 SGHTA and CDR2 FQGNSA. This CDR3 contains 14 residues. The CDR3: CASSLGTGGREQYF. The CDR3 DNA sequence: TGTGCCAGCAGCTTAGGGACAGGGGGCCGCGAGCAGTACTTC.

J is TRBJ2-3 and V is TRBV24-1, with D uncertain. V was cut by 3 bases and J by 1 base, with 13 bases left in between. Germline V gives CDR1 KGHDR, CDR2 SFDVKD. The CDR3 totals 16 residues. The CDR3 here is CATSDGYRVGTDTQYF. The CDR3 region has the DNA TGTGCCACCAGTGATGGCTATCGGGTGGGCACAGATACGCAGTATTTT.

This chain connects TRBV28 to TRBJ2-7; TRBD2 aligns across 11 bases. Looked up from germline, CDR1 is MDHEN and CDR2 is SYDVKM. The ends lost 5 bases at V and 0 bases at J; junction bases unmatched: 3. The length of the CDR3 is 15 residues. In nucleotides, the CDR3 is TGTGCCAGCAGTCCCCTAGCGGGGGGCTCCTACGAGCAGTACTTC. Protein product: CASSPLAGGSYEQYF. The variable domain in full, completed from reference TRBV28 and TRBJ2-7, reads DVKVTQSSRYLVKRTGEKVFLECVQDMDHENMFWYRQDPGLGLRLIYFSYDVKMKEKGDIPEGYSVSREKKERFSLILESASTNQTSMYLCASSPLAGGSYEQYFGPGTRLTVT.

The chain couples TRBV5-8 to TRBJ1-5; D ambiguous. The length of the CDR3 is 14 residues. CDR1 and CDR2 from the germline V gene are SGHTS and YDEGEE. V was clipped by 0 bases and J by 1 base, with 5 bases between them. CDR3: CASSLGGSNQPQHF. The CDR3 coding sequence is TGTGCCAGCAGCTTGGGAGGGAGCAATCAGCCCCAGCATTTT.

CDR3 region: CASSFSGASGNTIYF. CDR3 sequence (DNA): TGTGCCAGCAGTTTTTCAGGTGCCTCTGGAAACACCATATATTTT. The rearrangement uses TRBV28 and TRBJ1-3; D is undetermined. CDR3 size: 15 residues. Trimming pared 3 bases from V and 0 bases from J, leaving 9 bases between. Per the germline V gene, CDR1 is MDHEN and CDR2 is SYDVKM.

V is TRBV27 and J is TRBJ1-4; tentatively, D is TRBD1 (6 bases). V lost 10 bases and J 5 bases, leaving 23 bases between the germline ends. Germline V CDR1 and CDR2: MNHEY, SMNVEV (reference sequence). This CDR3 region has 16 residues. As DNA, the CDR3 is TGTGCCATCGACCGAGGGGGGGAAGGAGGAAATGAAAAACTGTTTTTT. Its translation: CAIDRGGEGGNEKLFF.

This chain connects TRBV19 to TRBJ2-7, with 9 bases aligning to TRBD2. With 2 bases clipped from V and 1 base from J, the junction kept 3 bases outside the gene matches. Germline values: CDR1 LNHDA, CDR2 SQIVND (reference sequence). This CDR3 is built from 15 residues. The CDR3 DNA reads TGTGCCAGTAGTATAAGGACTAGCGCGTCCTACGAGCAGTACTTC. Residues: CASSIRTSASYEQYF.

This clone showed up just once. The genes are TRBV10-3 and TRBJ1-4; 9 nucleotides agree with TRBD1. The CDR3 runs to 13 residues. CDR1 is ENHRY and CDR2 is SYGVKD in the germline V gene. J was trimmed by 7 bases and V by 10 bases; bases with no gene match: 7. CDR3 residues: CATRDREGEKLFF. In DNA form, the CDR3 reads TGTGCCACCAGGGACAGGGAGGGTGAAAAACTGTTTTTT.

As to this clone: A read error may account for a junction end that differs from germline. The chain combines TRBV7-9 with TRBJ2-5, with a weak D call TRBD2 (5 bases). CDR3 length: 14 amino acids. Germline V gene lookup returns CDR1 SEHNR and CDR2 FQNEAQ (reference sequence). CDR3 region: CASSIALSQETQYF. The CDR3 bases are TGTGCCAGCAGCATAGCGCTGAGCCAAGAGACCCAGTACTTC. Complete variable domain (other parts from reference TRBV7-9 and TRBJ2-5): DTGVSQNPRHKITKRGQNVTFRCDPISEHNRLYWYRQTLGQGPEFLTYFQNEAQLEKSRLLSDRFSAERPKGSFSTLEIQRTEQGDSAMYLCASSIALSQETQYFGPGTRLLVL.

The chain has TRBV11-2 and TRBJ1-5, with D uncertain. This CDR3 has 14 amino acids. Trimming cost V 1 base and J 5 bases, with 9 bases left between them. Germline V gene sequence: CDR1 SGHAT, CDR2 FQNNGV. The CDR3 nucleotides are TGTGCCAGCAGCTTAGCAGGAACGGATCAGCCCCAGCATTTT. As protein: CASSLAGTDQPQHF. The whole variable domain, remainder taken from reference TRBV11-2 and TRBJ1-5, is EAGVAQSPRYKIIEKRQSVAFWCNPISGHATLYWYQQILGQGPKLLIQFQNNGVVDDSQLPKDRFSAERLKGVDSTLKIQPAKLEDSAVYLCASSLAGTDQPQHFGDGTRLSIL.

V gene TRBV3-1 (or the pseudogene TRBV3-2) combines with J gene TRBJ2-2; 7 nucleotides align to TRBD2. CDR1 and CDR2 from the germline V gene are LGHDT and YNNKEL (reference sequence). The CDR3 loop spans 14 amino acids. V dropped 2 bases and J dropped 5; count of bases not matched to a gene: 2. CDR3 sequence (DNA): TGTGCCAGCAGCCAAATGCGGGAGACCGGGGAGCTGTTTTTT. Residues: CASSQMRETGELFF.

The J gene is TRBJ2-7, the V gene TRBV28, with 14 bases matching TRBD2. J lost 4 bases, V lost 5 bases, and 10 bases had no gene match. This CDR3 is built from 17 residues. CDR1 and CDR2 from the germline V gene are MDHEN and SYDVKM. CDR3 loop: CASSVPGLAGVAYEQYF. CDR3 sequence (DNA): TGTGCCAGCAGTGTACCGGGACTAGCGGGAGTCGCGTACGAGCAGTACTTC.

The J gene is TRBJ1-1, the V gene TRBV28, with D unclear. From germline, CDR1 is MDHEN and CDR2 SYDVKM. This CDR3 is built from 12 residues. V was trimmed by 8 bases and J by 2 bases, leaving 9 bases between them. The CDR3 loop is CASWALNTEAFF. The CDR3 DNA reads TGTGCCAGCTGGGCGCTCAACACTGAAGCTTTCTTT.

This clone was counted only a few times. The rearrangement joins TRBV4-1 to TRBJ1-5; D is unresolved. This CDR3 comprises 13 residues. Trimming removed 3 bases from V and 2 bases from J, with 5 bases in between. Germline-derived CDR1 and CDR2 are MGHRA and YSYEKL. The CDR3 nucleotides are TGCGCCAGCAGCCAGGGAGGCAATCAGCCCCAGCATTTT. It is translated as CASSQGGNQPQHF.

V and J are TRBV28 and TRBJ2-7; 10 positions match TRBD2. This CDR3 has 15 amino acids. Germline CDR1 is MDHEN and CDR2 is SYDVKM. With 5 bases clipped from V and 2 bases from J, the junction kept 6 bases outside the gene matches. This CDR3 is CASSHTSGIPYEQYF. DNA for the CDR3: TGTGCCAGCAGTCACACTAGCGGGATCCCCTACGAGCAGTACTTC.

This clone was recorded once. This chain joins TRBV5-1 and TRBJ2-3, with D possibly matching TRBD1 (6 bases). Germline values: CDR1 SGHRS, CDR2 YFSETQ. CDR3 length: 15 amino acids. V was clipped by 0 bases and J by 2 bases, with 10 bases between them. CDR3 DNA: TGCGCCAGCAGCTTGGATGGGACAACCACAGATACGCAGTATTTT. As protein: CASSLDGTTTDTQYF.

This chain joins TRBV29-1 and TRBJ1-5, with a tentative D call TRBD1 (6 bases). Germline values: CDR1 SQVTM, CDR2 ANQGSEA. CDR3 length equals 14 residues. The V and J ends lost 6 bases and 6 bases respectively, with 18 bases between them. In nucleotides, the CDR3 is TGCAGCGTCCATGAAGGGGGGGAGCTTCAGCCCCAGCATTTT. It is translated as CSVHEGGELQPQHF.